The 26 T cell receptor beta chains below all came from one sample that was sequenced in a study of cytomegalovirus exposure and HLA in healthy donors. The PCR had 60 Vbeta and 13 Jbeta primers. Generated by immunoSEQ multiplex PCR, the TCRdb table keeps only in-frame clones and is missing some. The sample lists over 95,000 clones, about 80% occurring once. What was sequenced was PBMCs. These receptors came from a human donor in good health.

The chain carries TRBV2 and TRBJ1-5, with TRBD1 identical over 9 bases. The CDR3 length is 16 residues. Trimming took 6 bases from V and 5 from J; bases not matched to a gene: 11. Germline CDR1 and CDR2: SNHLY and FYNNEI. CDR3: CASSSVWDRDDQPQHF. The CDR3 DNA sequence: TGTGCCAGCAGCTCCGTTTGGGACAGGGACGATCAGCCCCAGCATTTT.

The CDR3 protein is CASSLAGGLNEKLFF. CDR3 sequence (DNA): TGCGCCAGCAGCTTGGCAGGGGGCCTTAATGAAAAACTGTTTTTT. This chain uses TRBV5-1 with TRBJ1-4; 8 nucleotides match TRBD1. Trimming took 0 bases from V and 4 from J; bases not matched to a gene: 2. Looked up from germline, CDR1 is SGHRS and CDR2 is YFSETQ. The CDR3 extends over 15 amino acids.

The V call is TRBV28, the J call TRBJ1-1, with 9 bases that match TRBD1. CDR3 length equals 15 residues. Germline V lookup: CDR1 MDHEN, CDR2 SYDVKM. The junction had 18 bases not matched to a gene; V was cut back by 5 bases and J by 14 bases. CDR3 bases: TGTGCCAGCAGTCTTGGGGACAGGGTACTCTCGTCCGCCTTCTTT. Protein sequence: CASSLGDRVLSSAFF. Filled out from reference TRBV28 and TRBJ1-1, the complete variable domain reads DVKVTQSSRYLVKRTGEKVFLECVQDMDHENMFWYRQDPGLGLRLIYFSYDVKMKEKGDIPEGYSVSREKKERFSLILESASTNQTSMYLCASSLGDRVLSSAFFGQGTRLTVV.

CDR3 coding DNA: TGTGCCAGCAGCCAATCAAAAGGCTACACCTTC. Protein product: CASSQSKGYTF. The gene calls are TRBV4-2 and TRBJ1-2; D is unresolved. Trimming took off 2 bases at V and 8 bases at J, with 6 bases between the two ends. Germline assignment: CDR1 LGHNA and CDR2 YNFKEQ. CDR3 size: 11 residues.

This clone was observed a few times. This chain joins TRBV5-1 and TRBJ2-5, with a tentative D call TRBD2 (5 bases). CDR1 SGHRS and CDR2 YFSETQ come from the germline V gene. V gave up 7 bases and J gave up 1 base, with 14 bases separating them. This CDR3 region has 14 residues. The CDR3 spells CASAVGAAQETQYF. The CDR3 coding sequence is TGCGCCAGCGCGGTGGGAGCTGCCCAAGAGACCCAGTACTTC.

For the CDR3, the DNA is TGCGCCAGCAGTTCGTCGACTAGCACAGATACGCAGTATTTT. Residues: CASSSSTSTDTQYF. The chain couples TRBV5-1 to TRBJ2-3; D is undetermined. Germline V gene data show CDR1 as SGHRS and CDR2 as YFSETQ. The CDR3 is 14 amino acids. V lost 5 bases, J lost 0 bases, and 10 bases lay in between.

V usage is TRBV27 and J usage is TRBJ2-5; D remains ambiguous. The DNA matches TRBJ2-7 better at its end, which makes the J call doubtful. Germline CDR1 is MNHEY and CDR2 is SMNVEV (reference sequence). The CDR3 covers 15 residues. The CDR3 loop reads CASSLSVTATYEQYF. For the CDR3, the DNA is TGTGCCAGCAGTTTATCGGTCACAGCTACCTACGAGCAGTACTTC.

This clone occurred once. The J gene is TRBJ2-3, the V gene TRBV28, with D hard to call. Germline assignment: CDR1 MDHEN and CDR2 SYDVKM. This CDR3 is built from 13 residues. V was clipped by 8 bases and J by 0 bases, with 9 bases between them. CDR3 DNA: TGTGCCAGCTTGGAGACTAGCACAGATACGCAGTATTTT. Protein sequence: CASLETSTDTQYF.

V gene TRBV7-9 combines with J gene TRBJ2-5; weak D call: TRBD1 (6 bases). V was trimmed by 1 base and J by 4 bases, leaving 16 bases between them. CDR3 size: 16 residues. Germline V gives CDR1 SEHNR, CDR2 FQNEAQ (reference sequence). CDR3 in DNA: TGTGCCAGCAGCTTAGGATTCAAACAGGGTGGAGAGACCCAGTACTTC. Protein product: CASSLGFKQGGETQYF.

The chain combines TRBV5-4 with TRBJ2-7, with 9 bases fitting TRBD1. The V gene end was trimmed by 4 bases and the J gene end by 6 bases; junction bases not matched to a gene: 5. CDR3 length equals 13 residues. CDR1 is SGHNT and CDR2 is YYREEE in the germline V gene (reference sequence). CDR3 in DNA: TGTGCCAGCAGCGGGGACAGGGACAGCGAGCAGTACTTC. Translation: CASSGDRDSEQYF.

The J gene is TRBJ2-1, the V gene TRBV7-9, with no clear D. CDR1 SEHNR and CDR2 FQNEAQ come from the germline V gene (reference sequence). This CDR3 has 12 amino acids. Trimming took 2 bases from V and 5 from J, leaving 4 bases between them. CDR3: CASSLQNNEQFF. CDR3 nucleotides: TGTGCCAGCAGCTTACAGAACAATGAGCAGTTCTTC.

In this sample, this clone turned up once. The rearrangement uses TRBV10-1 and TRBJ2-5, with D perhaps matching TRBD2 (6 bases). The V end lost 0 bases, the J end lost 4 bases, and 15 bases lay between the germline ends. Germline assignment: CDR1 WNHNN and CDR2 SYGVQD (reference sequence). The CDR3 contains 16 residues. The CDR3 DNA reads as TGCGCCAGCAGTGAGTCGACTGTGGGAGGCGGAGAGACCCAGTACTTC. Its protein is CASSESTVGGGETQYF.

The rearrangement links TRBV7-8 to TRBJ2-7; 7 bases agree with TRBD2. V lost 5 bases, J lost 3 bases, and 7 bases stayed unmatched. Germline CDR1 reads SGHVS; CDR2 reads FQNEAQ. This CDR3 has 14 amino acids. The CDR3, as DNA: TGTGCCAGCAGCCGAGGGGAGGGGAACTACGAGCAGTACTTC. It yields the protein CASSRGEGNYEQYF.

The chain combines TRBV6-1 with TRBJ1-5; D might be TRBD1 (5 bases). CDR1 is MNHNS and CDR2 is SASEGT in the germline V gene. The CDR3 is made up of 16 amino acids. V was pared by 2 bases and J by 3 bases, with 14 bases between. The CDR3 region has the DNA TGTGCCAGCAGTGAACCGGGACTCCAACTCAATCAGCCCCAGCATTTT. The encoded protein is CASSEPGLQLNQPQHF.

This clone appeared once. In nucleotides, the CDR3 is TGTGCCAGCAGTTTAGGCAGCCCCCGGAGGAACAGGGGCAATCAGCCCCAGCATTTT. Translation: CASSLGSPRRNRGNQPQHF. V gene TRBV28 combines with J gene TRBJ1-5, with a possible D match to TRBD1 (6 bases). Germline CDR1 is MDHEN and CDR2 is SYDVKM. The CDR3 spans 19 residues. Trimming removed 2 bases at V and 2 bases at J, with 22 bases between. Full variable domain (missing parts from reference TRBV28 and TRBJ1-5): DVKVTQSSRYLVKRTGEKVFLECVQDMDHENMFWYRQDPGLGLRLIYFSYDVKMKEKGDIPEGYSVSREKKERFSLILESASTNQTSMYLCASSLGSPRRNRGNQPQHFGDGTRLSIL.

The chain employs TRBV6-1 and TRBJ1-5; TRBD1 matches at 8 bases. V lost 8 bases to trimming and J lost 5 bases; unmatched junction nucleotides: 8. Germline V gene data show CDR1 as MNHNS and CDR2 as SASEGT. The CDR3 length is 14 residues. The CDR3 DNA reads TGTGCCAGCCGTGGACAGGGCCCCGATCAGCCCCAGCATTTT. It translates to CASRGQGPDQPQHF.

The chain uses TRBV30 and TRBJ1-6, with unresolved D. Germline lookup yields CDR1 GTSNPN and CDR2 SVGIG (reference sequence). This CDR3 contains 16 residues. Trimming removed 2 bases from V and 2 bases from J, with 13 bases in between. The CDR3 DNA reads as TGTGCCTGGAGTTTGTTACGCACAACCTATAATTCACCCCTCCACTTT. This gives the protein CAWSLLRTTYNSPLHF.

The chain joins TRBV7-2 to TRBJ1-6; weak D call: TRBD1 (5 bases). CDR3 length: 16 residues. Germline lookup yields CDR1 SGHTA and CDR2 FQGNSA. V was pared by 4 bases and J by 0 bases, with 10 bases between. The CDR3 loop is CASSSRQSSYNSPLHF. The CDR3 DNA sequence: TGTGCCAGCAGCTCCCGACAGAGCTCCTATAATTCACCCCTCCACTTT.

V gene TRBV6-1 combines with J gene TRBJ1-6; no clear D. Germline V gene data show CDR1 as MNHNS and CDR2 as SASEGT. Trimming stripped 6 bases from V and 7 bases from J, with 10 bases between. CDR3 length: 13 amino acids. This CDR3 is CASRRETNSPLHF. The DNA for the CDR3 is TGTGCCAGCAGGCGGGAGACCAATTCACCCCTCCACTTT.

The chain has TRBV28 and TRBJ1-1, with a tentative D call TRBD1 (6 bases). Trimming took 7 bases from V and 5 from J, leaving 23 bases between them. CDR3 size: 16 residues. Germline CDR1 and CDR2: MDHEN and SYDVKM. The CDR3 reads CASTLPGGGASTEAFF. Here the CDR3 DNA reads TGTGCCAGCACCCTTCCGGGGGGGGGCGCGTCTACTGAAGCTTTCTTT.

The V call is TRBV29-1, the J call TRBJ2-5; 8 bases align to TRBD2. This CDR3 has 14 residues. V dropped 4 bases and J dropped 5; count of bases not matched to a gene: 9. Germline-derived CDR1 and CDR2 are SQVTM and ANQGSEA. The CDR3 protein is CSVARAGVSETQYF. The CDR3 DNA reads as TGCAGCGTTGCCCGAGCGGGAGTGAGTGAGACCCAGTACTTC.

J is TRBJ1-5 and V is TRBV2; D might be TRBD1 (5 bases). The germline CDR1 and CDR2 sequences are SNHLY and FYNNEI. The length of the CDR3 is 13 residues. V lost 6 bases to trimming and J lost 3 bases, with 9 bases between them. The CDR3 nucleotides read TGTGCCAGCAGACGGGGGGACAATCAGCCCCAGCATTTT. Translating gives CASRRGDNQPQHF.

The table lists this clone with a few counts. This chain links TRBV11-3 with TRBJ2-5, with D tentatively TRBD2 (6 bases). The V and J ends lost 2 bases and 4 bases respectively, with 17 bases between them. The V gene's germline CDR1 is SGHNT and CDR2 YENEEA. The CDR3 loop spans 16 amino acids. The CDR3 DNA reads TGTGCCAGCAGCTTAAGCTCAGGTGGAGGGGTAGAGACCCAGTACTTC. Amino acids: CASSLSSGGGVETQYF.

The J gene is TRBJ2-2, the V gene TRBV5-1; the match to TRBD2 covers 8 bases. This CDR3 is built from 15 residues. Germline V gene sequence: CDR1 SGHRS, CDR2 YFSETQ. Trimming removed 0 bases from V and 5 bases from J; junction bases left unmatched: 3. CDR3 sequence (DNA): TGCGCCAGCAGCTTGGTTTTAGCGGGAACCGGGGAGCTGTTTTTT. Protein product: CASSLVLAGTGELFF.

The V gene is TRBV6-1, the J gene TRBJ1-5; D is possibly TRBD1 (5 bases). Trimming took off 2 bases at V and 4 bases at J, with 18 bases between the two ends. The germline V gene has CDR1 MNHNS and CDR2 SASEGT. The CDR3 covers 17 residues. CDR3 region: CASSEIAGGFGNQPQHF. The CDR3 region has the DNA TGTGCCAGCAGTGAAATCGCCGGGGGATTTGGGAATCAGCCCCAGCATTTT.

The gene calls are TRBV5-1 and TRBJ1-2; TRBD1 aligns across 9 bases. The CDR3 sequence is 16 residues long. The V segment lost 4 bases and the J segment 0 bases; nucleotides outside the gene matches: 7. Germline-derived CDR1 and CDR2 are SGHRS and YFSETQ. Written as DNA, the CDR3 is TGCGCCAGCAGCCCCTGGGACAGGGCGGCTAACTATGGCTACACCTTC. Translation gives CASSPWDRAANYGYTF. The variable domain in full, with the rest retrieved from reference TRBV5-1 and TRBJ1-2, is KAGVTQTPRYLIKTRGQQVTLSCSPISGHRSVSWYQQTPGQGLQFLFEYFSETQRNKGNFPGRFSGRQFSNSRSEMNVSTLELGDSALYLCASSPWDRAANYGYTFGSGTRLTVV.